This note documents a single TCR beta chain sequence. Its recognized antigen is unknown. The input lacks base qualities; no much larger clone sits a single base away. At the junction V is shortened by 4 bases and J by 3 bases; bases outside the gene matches: 5. For CDR1 and CDR2, the germline V gene lists MGHRA and YSYEKL. The CDR3 runs 15 amino acids, cysteine and phenylalanine included. Of the read, only the CDR3 DNA is kept; its 45 bases are in frame from base 1. The record originates from a study of PD-1 blockade in classical Hodgkin lymphoma (dated by TCRdb to 2018 to 2020). Turning to the overall study: Nivolumab dosing was 3 mg/kg intravenously every 2 weeks, continuing until either disease progression or unacceptable toxicity. A peripheral blood immune signature of response to PD-1 blockade in classical Hodgkin lymphoma was defined using TCR beta sequencing and CyTOF.

Points the paper makes about the study in general: A significant rise by C4D1 was seen in CD4+ but not CD8+ TCR diversity (p=0.0027 vs p=0.16), with the rise being most apparent in complete responders (p=0.02). Among trial patients, those achieving complete response had baseline diversity similar to that of newly diagnosed patients, while diversity was significantly lower in partial responders and progressors. Lower diversity was seen in patients whose nivolumab began less than 1 year after ASCT, and these patients were left out of later analyses so that immune reconstitution would not confound the results. Baseline TCR diversity was reported to be lower in newly diagnosed patients than in healthy donors, and even lower in relapsed/refractory patients. Only a single clinical trial cohort was studied, and what caused the repertoire differences, possibly disease activity or prior therapy, remained undefined.

The Qiagen DNeasy kit was used to extract genomic DNA from unsorted PBMCs and from the negatively selected CD4+ and CD8+ fractions. TCR beta CDR3 regions were amplified by immunoSEQ multiplex PCR using primers annealing to V and J segments. Amplification bias was minimized using a synthetic immune receptor repertoire, and residual bias was removed computationally after sequencing. The paper's processing steps were these. Custom Python scripts were used to quantify repertoire diversity as the Shannon entropy index. Unsorted, CD4+ and CD8+ repertoires were analyzed separately, except for combined analyses in which CD4+ and CD8+ sequences were merged in silico. Clonal expansion was defined as a frequency increase of at least 2-fold after treatment compared with C1D1, and clones undetected at baseline were assigned a pseudocount of 0.5. Clones with 0 or 1 copy at C1D1 were defined as singleton clones, while clones with 2 or more copies were defined as non-singleton clones. Clones expanded in unsorted samples were assigned a CD4+, CD8+ or unknown annotation through matching of protein sequences in sorted samples from the same patient. Wilcoxon tests on paired samples were used to test diversity changes from C1D1 to C4D1. TCRdb carries this immuneACCESS record with in-frame sequences only. Its versions omit some clonotypes, under half of them owing to an unresolved V gene in the studies checked, with the rest unexplained. D and trimming come from the DNA, and the V and J calls and clone size come from that table. Across this sample there are some 28,000 clones, with 75% to 90% seen only once. 20% to 25% of the sample is held by the ten biggest clonotypes.

The time point label here, explained by the study, means: cycle 2 day 1 (C2D1) of nivolumab. Relapse after autologous stem cell transplantation had occurred in all trial patients, and cohorts A, B and C were distinguished by prior brentuximab vedotin exposure. The trial cohort included 50 to 70 patients with relapsed/refractory classical Hodgkin lymphoma, and each patient had a best overall response of complete response, partial response or progressive disease. Trial patients were treated with single-agent nivolumab in the multi-cohort phase II CheckMate 205 trial. An independent review committee assessed best overall response by applying the 2007 International Working Group response criteria. Trial PBMCs were obtained immediately prior to nivolumab initiation (C1D1) and on therapy at cycle 2 day 1 and cycle 4 day 1. After peripheral blood was drawn into 8 mL Vacutainer Cell Preparation Tubes, PBMCs were isolated by centrifugation and then cryopreserved.

This specimen was peripheral blood mononuclear cells (PBMCs), taken before the second cycle of nivolumab. The chain was built from TRBV4-1 and TRBJ1-2; the central 10 bases match TRBD1. The TCR sequence derives from a human donor with classical Hodgkin lymphoma. The CDR3 amino acid sequence is: CASSPRTGGDYGYTF. The DNA reads TGCGCCAGCAGCCCTCGGACAGGGGGGGACTATGGCTACACCTTC.